This TCR beta chain was profiled in a study of control samples from healthy donors and cancer patients. The data were produced by immunoSEQ multiplex PCR, yet TCRdb's version contains in-frame clones alone and is incomplete. The table shows about 130,000 clones, with about nine tenths occurring only once. There are 16 residues in the CDR3. This TCR was sampled from a man between 18 and 35 years old in good health. The rearrangement uses TRBV1 and TRBJ2-5; the listed D gene, TRBD2, was not tested against the DNA. TRBV1 is a recognized pseudogene. Sequencing was performed on blood. The CDR3 region has the DNA TGCACCAGCAGCCAAAGGCGCGGGGGGCCGGGGGAGACCCAGTACTTC. It translates to CTSSQRRGGPGETQYF.